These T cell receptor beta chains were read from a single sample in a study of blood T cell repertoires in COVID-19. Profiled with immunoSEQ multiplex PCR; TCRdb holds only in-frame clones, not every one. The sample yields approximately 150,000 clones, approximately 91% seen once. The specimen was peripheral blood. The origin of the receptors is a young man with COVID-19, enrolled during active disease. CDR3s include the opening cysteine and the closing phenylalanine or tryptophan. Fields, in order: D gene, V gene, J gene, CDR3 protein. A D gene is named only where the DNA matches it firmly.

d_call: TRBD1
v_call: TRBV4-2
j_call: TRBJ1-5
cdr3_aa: CASSQVFSGGDQPQHF

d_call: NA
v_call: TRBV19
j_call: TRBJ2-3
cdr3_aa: CASRLVGSTDTQYF

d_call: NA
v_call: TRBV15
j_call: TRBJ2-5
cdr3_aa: CATSTGRVETQYF

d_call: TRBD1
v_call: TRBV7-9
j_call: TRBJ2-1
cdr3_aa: CASSAPRTGRSYNEQFF

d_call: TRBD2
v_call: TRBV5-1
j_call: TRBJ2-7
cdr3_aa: CASSFRAGDYEQYF

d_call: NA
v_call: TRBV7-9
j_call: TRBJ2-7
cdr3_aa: CASSPTVSYEQYF

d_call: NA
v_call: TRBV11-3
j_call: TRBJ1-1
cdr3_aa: CASSRTANTEAFF

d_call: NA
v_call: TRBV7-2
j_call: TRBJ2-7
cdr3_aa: CASSLVGGAYEQYF

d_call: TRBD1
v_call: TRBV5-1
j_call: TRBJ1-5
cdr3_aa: CASSLGQGGNQPQHF

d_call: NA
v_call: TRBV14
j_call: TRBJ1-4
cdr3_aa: CASSRSGRRDEKLFF

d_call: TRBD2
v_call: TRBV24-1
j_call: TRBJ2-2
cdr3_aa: CATSDSRLAGVHYSIELFF

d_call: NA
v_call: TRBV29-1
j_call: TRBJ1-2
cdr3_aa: CSARERGYGYTF

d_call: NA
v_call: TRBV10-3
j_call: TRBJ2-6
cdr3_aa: CAISSVLGDVSSGANVLTF

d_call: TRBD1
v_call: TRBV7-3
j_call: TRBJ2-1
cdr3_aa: CASSTGTVYNEQFF

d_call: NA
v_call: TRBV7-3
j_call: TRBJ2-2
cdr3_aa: CASSLQGTGELFF

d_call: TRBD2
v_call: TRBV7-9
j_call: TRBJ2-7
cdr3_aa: CASSSPRTSGHTYEQYF

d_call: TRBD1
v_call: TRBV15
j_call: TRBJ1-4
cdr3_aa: CATKQGPPGAANEKLFF

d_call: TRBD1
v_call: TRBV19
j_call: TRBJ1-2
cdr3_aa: CASTDRTGKGYTF

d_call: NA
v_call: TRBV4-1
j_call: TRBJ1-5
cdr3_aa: CASSQVWQDNQPQHF

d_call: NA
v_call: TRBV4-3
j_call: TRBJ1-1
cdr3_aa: CASSLTGLNTEAFF